The source of this T cell receptor (beta chain) is a study of shared clonotypes between healthy human individuals (dated by TCRdb to about 2020). Background on the whole study: The cohort comprised two women and three men aged 18 to 49 years. Blood TCR repertoires of about five healthy adults were deeply sequenced to estimate repertoire size and the extent of clonotype sharing between individuals. For each donor, three plates each were used for CD4 naive and CD4 memory, two plates were used for CD8 naive, and one plate was used for CD8 memory. Each donor's leukapheresis produced roughly between roughly 0.85 and 9.5 billion PBMCs. To increase sequencing depth and limit assay-specific biases, different laboratories used diverse techniques to prepare libraries and sequence TCR repertoires.

Healthy HIV-negative adults with no recently reported acute infections or vaccinations were included as donors. Every donor was a Caucasian adult living in Nashville, Tennessee, USA. CD4+ T cells were enriched through magnetic negative selection, after which naive cells were positively selected on CD45RA and the remaining negative fraction served as the memory subset. Blood was obtained by leukapheresis, after which PBMCs were separated by Ficoll-Histopaque density gradient centrifugation and cryopreserved in liquid nitrogen vapor phase. Analytical flow cytometry was used to check the purity and quantity of every magnetically sorted T cell population. Genomic DNA was isolated from each sorted fraction and quantified by UV absorbance on a Nanodrop 2000c. Using the deep immunoSEQ assay, multiplex PCR amplified TCR CDR3 regions from genomic DNA. Extracted genomic DNA from each cell subset was spread evenly across all wells of several immunoSEQ 96-well plates, with each plate serving as a replicate. Each replicate PCR for sorted subsets received approximately 220 ng genomic DNA, equal to roughly 29,000 T cell genomes. Purified libraries were measured with a Qubit 3.0 fluorometer, size-checked on a Bioanalyzer 2100, and measured again with the KAPA Library Quantification kit. Every immunoSEQ 96-well plate was sequenced on a separate single-read 150-cycle Illumina NextSeq 550 flow cell. On the authors' methods: Because only junctional sequences without quality scores were contained in the immunoSEQ output, filtering matching that applied to full-length reads could not be performed. Sequences were annotated with PyIR, a Python wrapper for IgBLAST v1.9, using IMGT germline references to assign V/J genes and CDR3. Reads with weak V/J assignments (E-value above 1e-6), missing CDR3, stop codons, out-of-frame junctions, or ambiguous translated residues were removed. V3J clonotypes were defined by identical inferred V gene, J gene, and CDR3 amino acid sequence. The percentage overlap between two repertoires was calculated by dividing the number of shared unique clonotypes by the size of the smaller repertoire. Richness of each repertoire was evaluated using RTK rarefaction, the Chao1 estimator, and Recon v2.1 estimates of unobserved clonotypes. Generation probabilities for all TCRbeta clonotypes obtained by the gDNA method from a handful of donors were computed using OLGA. TCRdb holds this immuneACCESS table with in-frame rearrangements only. Some clones are missing; in checked studies, unresolved V genes explain under half, and the rest has no known cause. The V and J calls and clone size were taken over from that table, and D and trimming were inferred from the DNA. The sample table records 2 million to 2.5 million clones; roughly 92% of these occur just once. Around 0.4% of the sample is in the top ten clones.

As encoded in the germline V gene (reference sequence), CDR1 is SGHNT while CDR2 is YYREEE. At the junction V is shortened by 2 bases and J by 3 bases, with 17 bases in between. From the cysteine up to the phenylalanine, the CDR3 has a length of 16 residues. Only the CDR3 DNA is retained, 48 bases long and in frame from the first base. The study at large found these results: Compared with non-shared clonotypes, clonotypes shared by all four sorted-subset donors had higher generation probabilities. When several donors were compared, the shared fraction of clonotypes was about 5% for naive CD4, 3.5% to 4% for naive CD8, roughly 2.5% for memory CD4, and roughly 0.4% for memory CD8. Rarefaction of sorted-subset datasets indicated incomplete sequencing despite the large sequencing depth. Only blood was sampled, and tissue TCR repertoires likely differ from those in blood. Estimated clonotype richness was generally larger for naive than for memory subsets. Based on pairwise subsampling, the degree of clonotype sharing among donors was expected to be affected by sequencing depth. The small number of donors limited the genetic and exposure-history diversity represented.

As to this clone: Its recognized antigen is unknown. No clone much larger than this one lies a single base away; base qualities are absent.

The rearrangement joined TRBV5-4 to TRBJ1-2, with TRBD1 tentatively as D gene (6 bases match). Source material: naive CD4+ T cells from PBMCs. The sample's cell subset or site label, decoded: CD45RA+ positively selected. This sequence originates from a man younger than 35 in good health. Some clones in this sample may be carry-over from other donors' samples. CDR3 region: CASSFPLGGQDYGYTF. The DNA sequence is given as TGTGCCAGCAGCTTTCCTCTAGGGGGGCAAGACTATGGCTACACCTTC.